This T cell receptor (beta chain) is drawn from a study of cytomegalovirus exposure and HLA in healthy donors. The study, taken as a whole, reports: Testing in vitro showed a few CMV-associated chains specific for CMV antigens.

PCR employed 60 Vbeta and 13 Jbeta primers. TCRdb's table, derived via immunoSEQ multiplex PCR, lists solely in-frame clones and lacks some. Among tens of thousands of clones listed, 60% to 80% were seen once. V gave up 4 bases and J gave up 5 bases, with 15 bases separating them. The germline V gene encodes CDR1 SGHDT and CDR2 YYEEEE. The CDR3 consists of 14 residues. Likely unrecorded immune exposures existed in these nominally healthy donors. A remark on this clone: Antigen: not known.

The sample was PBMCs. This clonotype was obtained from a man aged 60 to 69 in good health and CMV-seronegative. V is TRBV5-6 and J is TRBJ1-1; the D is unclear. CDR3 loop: CASSAGLTGTEAFF. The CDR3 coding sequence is TGTGCCAGCAGCGCTGGTCTTACGGGTACTGAAGCTTTCTTT.